The entry that follows covers one T cell receptor beta chain sequence. What it recognizes is unknown. This record comes from a study of cytomegalovirus exposure and HLA in healthy donors. Study results and limitations: Three chains tied to CMV proved CMV antigen-specific in vitro. Rare TCR sequences predominated, though certain public TCRs were found in many donors. The authors later linked a missense DCLRE1C variant to TCR beta V- and J-gene trimming.

The PCR made use of 60 Vbeta and 13 Jbeta primers. Sequenced by immunoSEQ multiplex PCR; TCRdb stores in-frame clones only, minus some. In all, the sample yields around 52,000 clones. CDR1 is MNHEY and CDR2 is SMNVEV in the germline V gene (reference sequence). CDR3 size: 16 residues. Trimming took off 3 bases at V and 2 bases at J, with 17 bases between the two ends. V is TRBV27 and J is TRBJ2-7; D gene uncertain. This sequence originates from a man aged 35-49 years in good health and CMV-seropositive. Specimen: PBMCs. CDR3 DNA sequence: TGTGCCAGCAGTTTGTCCCGAATGCAAGCCGCCTACGAGCAGTACTTC. This gives the protein CASSLSRMQAAYEQYF.